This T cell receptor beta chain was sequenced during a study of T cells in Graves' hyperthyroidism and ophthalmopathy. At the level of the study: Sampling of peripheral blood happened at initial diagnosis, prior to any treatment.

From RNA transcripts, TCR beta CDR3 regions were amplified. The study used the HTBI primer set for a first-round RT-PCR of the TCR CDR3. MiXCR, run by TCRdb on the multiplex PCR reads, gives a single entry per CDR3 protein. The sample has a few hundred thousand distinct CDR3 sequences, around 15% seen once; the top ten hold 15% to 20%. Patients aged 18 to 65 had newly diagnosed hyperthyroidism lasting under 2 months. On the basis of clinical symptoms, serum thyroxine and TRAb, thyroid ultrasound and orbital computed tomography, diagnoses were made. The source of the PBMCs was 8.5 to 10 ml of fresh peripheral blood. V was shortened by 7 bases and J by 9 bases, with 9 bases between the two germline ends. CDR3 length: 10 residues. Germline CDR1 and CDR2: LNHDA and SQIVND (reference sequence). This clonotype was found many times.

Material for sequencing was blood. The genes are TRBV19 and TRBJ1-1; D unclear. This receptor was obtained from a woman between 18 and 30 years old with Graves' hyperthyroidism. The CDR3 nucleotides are TGTGCCAGTACAGGAGGAAAAGCTTTCTTT. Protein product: CASTGGKAFF. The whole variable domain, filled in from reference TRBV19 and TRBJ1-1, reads DGGITQSPKYLFRKEGQNVTLSCEQNLNHDAMYWYRQDPGQGLRLIYYSQIVNDFQKGDIAEGYSVSREKKESFPLTVTSAQKNPTAFYLCASTGGKAFFGQGTRLTVV.